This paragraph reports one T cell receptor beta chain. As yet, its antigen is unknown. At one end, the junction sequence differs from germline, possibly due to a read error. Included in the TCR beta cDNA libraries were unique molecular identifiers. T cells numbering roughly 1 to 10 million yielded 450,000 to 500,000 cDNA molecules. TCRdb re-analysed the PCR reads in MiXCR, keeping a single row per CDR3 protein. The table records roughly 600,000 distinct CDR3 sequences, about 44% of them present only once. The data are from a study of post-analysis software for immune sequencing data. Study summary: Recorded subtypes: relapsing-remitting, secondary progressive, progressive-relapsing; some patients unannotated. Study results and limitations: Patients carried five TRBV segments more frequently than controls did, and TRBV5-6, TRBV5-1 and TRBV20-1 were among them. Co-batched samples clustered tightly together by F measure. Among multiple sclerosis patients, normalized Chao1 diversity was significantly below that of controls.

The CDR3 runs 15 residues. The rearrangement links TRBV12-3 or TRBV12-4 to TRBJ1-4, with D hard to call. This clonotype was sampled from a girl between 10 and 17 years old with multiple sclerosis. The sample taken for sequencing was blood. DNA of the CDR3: TGTGCCAGCAATTTTGCAGGACTAACTAGTGAAAAACTGTTTTTT. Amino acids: CASNFAGLTSEKLFF.